Reported below is one T cell receptor (beta chain). The antigen remains undetermined. Treatment described: roughly 11-day PBMC culture with coronavirus spike peptide pools or control peptides (ViraFEST assay). It was before the COVID-19 pandemic (2011-2018) that the unexposed donor's CD4+ T cells were collected. This record comes from a study of vaccination and CD4 T cells after COVID-19. The germline V gene encodes CDR1 SEHNR and CDR2 FQNEAQ (reference sequence). This CDR3 is built from 15 residues. The trim removed 5 bases at V and 7 bases at J, leaving 14 bases unmatched. Sequencing of cultured CD4+ T cell DNA used the Oncomine TCR Beta short-read assay. One entry per CDR3 protein, called by TCRdb with MiXCR from the PCR reads. Of approximately 8,800 distinct CDR3 sequences in the sample, 35% to 45% were seen once.

The TCR sequence derives from a human donor in good health. The chain couples TRBV7-9 to TRBJ2-7; TRBD1 aligns across 7 bases. The sample was CD4+ T cells from blood, cultured in vitro. The CDR3 nucleotides read TGTGCCAGCAGCGCCTGGGACAGTATGATGAAGGAGCAGTACTTC. Encoded protein: CASSAWDSMMKEQYF.